Listed below are T cell receptor beta chains from one sample, sequenced in a study of neoadjuvant anti-PD-1 for oral cavity cancer. Here immunoSEQ multiplex PCR was the method, and the copy in TCRdb shows in-frame clones only, minus some. The sample yields around 12,000 clones, roughly three fifths seen once. The sequencing used PBMCs, collected before nivolumab (anti-PD-1) treatment. These receptors all come from a person aged 40-85 years with oral cavity squamous cell carcinoma. Both conserved end residues are part of each CDR3. The order of the fields is J gene, D gene, V gene, clone size, CDR3 DNA, CDR3 protein. A D gene is named only where the DNA matches it firmly. Where a row states a size, it is once, few, many or the class of an expanded clone; other rows omit it.

j_gene: TRBJ1-5; d_gene: NA; v_gene: TRBV5-6; abundance: few; CDR3nt: TGTGCCAGCAGTCAAGCCGGGGATAATCAGCCCCAGCATTTT; CDR3aa: CASSQAGDNQPQHF
j_gene: TRBJ1-3; d_gene: TRBD1; v_gene: TRBV27; abundance: few; CDR3nt: TGTGCCAGCAGTTTCGTCCGAGTACTAGAACTGACAGGGGTGCCTGGAAACACCATATATTTT; CDR3aa: CASSFVRVLELTGVPGNTIYF
j_gene: TRBJ1-2; d_gene: TRBD1; v_gene: TRBV19; abundance: NA; CDR3nt: TGTGCCACTTCGGGACAGCCCCGAACCGGTTACACCTTC; CDR3aa: CATSGQPRTGYTF
j_gene: TRBJ1-4; d_gene: NA; v_gene: TRBV6-6; abundance: NA; CDR3nt: TGTGCCAGCAGAACCCAAGGGTCTGGACCTAATGAAAAACTGTTTTTT; CDR3aa: CASRTQGSGPNEKLFF
j_gene: TRBJ2-7; d_gene: NA; v_gene: TRBV20-1; abundance: NA; CDR3nt: TGCAGTGCTAGAATGGGGGAGCAGTACTTC; CDR3aa: CSARMGEQYF
j_gene: TRBJ1-2; d_gene: TRBD1; v_gene: TRBV5-1; abundance: few; CDR3nt: TGCGCCAGCAGCCTGCTGACAGGGGGTGGGCCGATAGGCTACACCTTC; CDR3aa: CASSLLTGGGPIGYTF
j_gene: TRBJ1-4; d_gene: NA; v_gene: TRBV5-6; abundance: NA; CDR3nt: TGTGCCAGCAGTTACGGGAATGAAAAACTGTTTTTT; CDR3aa: CASSYGNEKLFF
j_gene: TRBJ1-6; d_gene: TRBD1; v_gene: TRBV11-3; abundance: NA; CDR3nt: TGTGCCAGCAGCACCCTAGACAGGGGGTTCCTCCACTTT; CDR3aa: CASSTLDRGFLHF
j_gene: TRBJ2-7; d_gene: NA; v_gene: TRBV7-2; abundance: NA; CDR3nt: TGTGCCAGCAGCGCGACCGGTCCCTACGAGCAGTACTTC; CDR3aa: CASSATGPYEQYF
j_gene: TRBJ1-2; d_gene: NA; v_gene: TRBV6-1; abundance: NA; CDR3nt: TGTGCCAGCAATAGAGGACAGAACTATGGCTACACCTTC; CDR3aa: CASNRGQNYGYTF
j_gene: TRBJ1-2; d_gene: TRBD1; v_gene: TRBV5-6; abundance: NA; CDR3nt: TGTGCCAGCAGCCCAACGGACAGGCCCAACTATGGCTACACCTTC; CDR3aa: CASSPTDRPNYGYTF
j_gene: TRBJ1-1; d_gene: NA; v_gene: TRBV21-1; abundance: NA; CDR3nt: TGTGCCAGCAGTTCTTGGGACAGGGATCCGAAAAACACTGAAGCTTTCTTT; CDR3aa: CASSSWDRDPKNTEAFF
j_gene: TRBJ2-7; d_gene: TRBD2; v_gene: TRBV6-6; abundance: NA; CDR3nt: TGTGCCACGCATTTGACTAGCGGGGGATCCTACGAGCAGTACTTC; CDR3aa: CATHLTSGGSYEQYF
j_gene: TRBJ2-7; d_gene: TRBD1; v_gene: TRBV9; abundance: NA; CDR3nt: TGTGCCAGCAGCGTAGAAGGGGCAGGGGGAAGCGAGCAGTACTTC; CDR3aa: CASSVEGAGGSEQYF
j_gene: TRBJ1-2; d_gene: NA; v_gene: TRBV10-1; abundance: NA; CDR3nt: TGCGCCAGCAGTGCGGGACGTAACTATGGCTACACCTTC; CDR3aa: CASSAGRNYGYTF
j_gene: TRBJ2-7; d_gene: TRBD2; v_gene: TRBV7-2; abundance: few; CDR3nt: TGTGCCAGCAGCCGGAGCGGGGGGCAAACCGTGCAGTACTTC; CDR3aa: CASSRSGGQTVQYF
j_gene: TRBJ1-5; d_gene: TRBD1; v_gene: TRBV19; abundance: NA; CDR3nt: TGTGCCAGTAGTATACAGGCAGGGGGCCGGCAGCCCCAGCATTTT; CDR3aa: CASSIQAGGRQPQHF
j_gene: TRBJ1-5; d_gene: NA; v_gene: TRBV6-5; abundance: NA; CDR3nt: TGTGCCAGCAGCCCCGACGGAAATAGCAATCAGCCCCAGCATTTT; CDR3aa: CASSPDGNSNQPQHF
j_gene: TRBJ2-3; d_gene: NA; v_gene: TRBV18; abundance: NA; CDR3nt: TGTGCCAGCTCACATCCCGGGGGCCCGAAGGATACGCAGTATTTT; CDR3aa: CASSHPGGPKDTQYF
j_gene: TRBJ2-7; d_gene: NA; v_gene: TRBV28; abundance: NA; CDR3nt: TGTGCCAGCAGTGGGGTTAAGACGGAGTCCTACGAGCAGTACTTC; CDR3aa: CASSGVKTESYEQYF
j_gene: TRBJ1-2; d_gene: TRBD1; v_gene: TRBV6-1; abundance: NA; CDR3nt: TGTGCCAGCACCGGGACAGGGGCCCTCGGCGGCTACACCTTC; CDR3aa: CASTGTGALGGYTF
j_gene: TRBJ2-7; d_gene: NA; v_gene: TRBV28; abundance: NA; CDR3nt: TGTGCCAGCAGTCTACTACCATCCTACGAGCAGTACTTC; CDR3aa: CASSLLPSYEQYF
j_gene: TRBJ1-1; d_gene: NA; v_gene: TRBV14; abundance: NA; CDR3nt: TGTGCCAGCAACCATCCCGGAAGCGGGACACCTCTCGGAGCTTTCTTT; CDR3aa: CASNHPGSGTPLGAFF
j_gene: TRBJ1-5; d_gene: NA; v_gene: TRBV6-1; abundance: NA; CDR3nt: TGTGCCAGCAGTGAAAGGCAGGGGCAGCCCCAGCATTTT; CDR3aa: CASSERQGQPQHF
j_gene: TRBJ2-3; d_gene: NA; v_gene: TRBV7-3; abundance: few; CDR3nt: TGTGCCAGCAGCTTAAATGGGTATGGCACAGATACGCAGTATTTT; CDR3aa: CASSLNGYGTDTQYF
j_gene: TRBJ1-2; d_gene: TRBD1; v_gene: TRBV5-1; abundance: NA; CDR3nt: TGCGCCAGCAGCCCTCAGATTAAGACAGGGAAGGGGAGTGTATCCAACTATGGCTACACCTTC; CDR3aa: CASSPQIKTGKGSVSNYGYTF
j_gene: TRBJ1-2; d_gene: NA; v_gene: TRBV2; abundance: NA; CDR3nt: TGTGCCAGCAGTGAAGTGGACGCAACTAACTATGGCTACACCTTC; CDR3aa: CASSEVDATNYGYTF